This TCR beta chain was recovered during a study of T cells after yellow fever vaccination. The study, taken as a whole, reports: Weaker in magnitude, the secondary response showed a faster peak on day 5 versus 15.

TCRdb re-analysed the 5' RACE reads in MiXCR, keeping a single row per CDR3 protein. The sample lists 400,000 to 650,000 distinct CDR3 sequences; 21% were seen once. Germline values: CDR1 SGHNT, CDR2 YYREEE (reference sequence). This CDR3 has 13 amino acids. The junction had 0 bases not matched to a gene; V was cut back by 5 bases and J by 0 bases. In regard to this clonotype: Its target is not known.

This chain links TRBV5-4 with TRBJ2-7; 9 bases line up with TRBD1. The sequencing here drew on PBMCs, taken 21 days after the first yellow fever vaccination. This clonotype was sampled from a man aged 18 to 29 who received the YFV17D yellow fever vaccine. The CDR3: CASRGQGSYEQYF. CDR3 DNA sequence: TGTGCCAGCAGGGGACAGGGCTCCTACGAGCAGTACTTC.